The 3 T cell receptor beta chains given below trace back to one sample, sequenced in a study of beta chain features in type 1 diabetes. The authors reverse transcribed all of the isolated RNA, so sequencing captured expressed TCRB transcripts. TCRdb keeps only in-frame clones here, not all; method: immunoSEQ multiplex PCR. The repertoire has more than 8,500 clones, 75% to 85% of them found once; the top ten carry more than 1.3%. The material sequenced was Tregs from blood. Every receptor here comes from a woman under 30 in good health.

This clone appeared a single time. The CDR3 DNA reads TGTGCCAGCAGCCGGAGACTAGCAACAGATACGCAGTATTTT. Translating gives CASSRRLATDTQYF. The V gene is TRBV5-4, the J gene TRBJ2-3, with 7 bases aligning to TRBD2. The germline V gene encodes CDR1 SGHNT and CDR2 YYREEE (reference sequence). The CDR3 has 14 amino acids. V lost 4 bases to trimming and J lost 3 bases; unmatched junction nucleotides: 5. Full variable domain (rest looked up from reference TRBV5-4 and TRBJ2-3): ETGVTQSPTHLIKTRGQQVTLRCSSQSGHNTVSWYQQALGQGPQFIFQYYREEENGRGNFPPRFSGLQFPNYSSELNVNALELDDSALYLCASSRRLATDTQYFGPGTRLTVL.

The chain joins TRBV20-1 to TRBJ2-5; D not certain. The CDR3 has 11 residues. The ends were cut back, 6 bases at V and 5 bases at J, with 10 bases in the middle. Germline values: CDR1 DFQATT, CDR2 SNEGSKA (reference sequence). The CDR3 DNA follows: TGCAGTGCCGCCAGGTGGGAGACCCAGTACTTC. It encodes CSAARWETQYF.

DNA for the CDR3: TGTGCCAGCAGCTTAGTGGGGGGGCCCTACAATGAGCAGTTCTTC. This encodes CASSLVGGPYNEQFF. The V call is TRBV7-8, the J call TRBJ2-1; D might be TRBD2 (7 bases). Looked up from germline, CDR1 is SGHVS and CDR2 is FQNEAQ. V lost 1 base and J lost 2, with 9 bases in between. This CDR3 has 15 residues.